These 15 T cell receptor beta chains originate from one sample sequenced in a study of blood T cell repertoires in COVID-19. Profiled with immunoSEQ multiplex PCR; TCRdb holds only in-frame clones, not every one. The profile covers roughly 80,000 clones, with 84% appearing a single time and around 13% taken by the ten largest. Material: peripheral blood. Source of these receptors: a human donor in a cohort sampled during active COVID-19.

The chain is built from TRBV5-1 and TRBJ1-4; 9 nucleotides align to TRBD1. CDR1 and CDR2 (germline): SGHRS, YFSETQ. The ends lost 3 bases at V and 4 bases at J; junction bases unmatched: 4. This CDR3 spans 15 amino acids. The CDR3 DNA sequence: TGCGCCAGCAGCTCCTGGACAGGGGTTAATGAAAAACTGTTTTTT. Encoded protein: CASSSWTGVNEKLFF.

The gene calls are TRBV6-6 and TRBJ1-5; a possible D gene is TRBD1 (6 bases). CDR1 is MNHNY, CDR2 SVGAGI, per germline (reference sequence). This CDR3 spans 16 amino acids. V shed 0 bases and J shed 0 bases, with 9 bases lying between them. This CDR3 reads CASSYSGQTSNQPQHF. Here the CDR3 DNA reads TGTGCCAGCAGTTACTCGGGACAAACTAGCAATCAGCCCCAGCATTTT.

On this clone itself: This CDR3 is also generated by other DNA sequences in the sample. In DNA form, the CDR3 reads TGCAGTGCAAGGACTGGAGATACGCAGTATTTT. Translated: CSARTGDTQYF. The chain couples TRBV20-1 to TRBJ2-3; possible D gene TRBD2, 5 bases. The V gene lost 6 bases and the J gene lost 5 bases, with 9 bases spanning the gap. Looked up from germline, CDR1 is DFQATT and CDR2 is SNEGSKA (reference sequence). This CDR3 has 11 amino acids.

This chain connects TRBV9 to TRBJ2-4; possible D gene TRBD1, 5 bases. Germline CDR1 reads SGDLS; CDR2 reads YYNGEE. The CDR3 extends over 20 amino acids. V was pared by 4 bases and J by 1 base, with 27 bases between. CDR3 in DNA: TGTGCCAGCAGCCCAACCTGGGGCAGGGTCGTTGATAAGGCCAAAAACATTCAGTACTTC. Translating gives CASSPTWGRVVDKAKNIQYF.

The sample holds one count of this clone. The genes are TRBV20-1 and TRBJ1-2, with a possible D match to TRBD1 (6 bases). Germline values: CDR1 DFQATT, CDR2 SNEGSKA (reference sequence). The germline V and J ends were trimmed by 7 bases and 4 bases, with 7 bases remaining between them. The CDR3 runs 10 residues. CDR3 nucleotides: TGCAGTGGGACAGCCTATGGCTACACCTTC. Its protein is CSGTAYGYTF.

The table lists this clone with a count of one. The chain uses TRBV6-2 or TRBV6-3 and TRBJ2-5; 10 nucleotides align to TRBD2. The CDR3 covers 19 residues. CDR1 and CDR2 from the germline V gene are MNHEY and SVGEGT. V lost 2 bases and J lost 2; bases outside the gene matches: 14. The CDR3 nucleotides are TGTGCCAGCAGTTACGCGACAGGACTAGCGGAAATTTTTCAAGAGACCCAGTACTTC. Translation: CASSYATGLAEIFQETQYF.

The genes are TRBV4-1 and TRBJ2-7, with a weak D call TRBD1 (6 bases). Trimming cost V 0 bases and J 3 bases, with 6 bases left between them. This CDR3 contains 13 residues. Per the germline V gene, CDR1 is MGHRA and CDR2 is YSYEKL. For the CDR3, the DNA is TGCGCCAGCAGCCAAGAAGGGGGCTACGAGCAGTACTTC. Amino acids: CASSQEGGYEQYF.

The rearrangement joins TRBV11-2 to TRBJ2-7; 7 nucleotides align to TRBD2. The CDR3 totals 13 residues. Trimming at V came to 6 bases and at J to 2 bases, leaving 4 bases not matched to a gene. CDR1 and CDR2 (germline): SGHAT, FQNNGV. The CDR3 reads CASRGGRTYEQYF. The CDR3 DNA sequence: TGTGCCAGCAGGGGGGGGAGAACCTACGAGCAGTACTTC.

The chain combines TRBV7-2 with TRBJ1-6; D perhaps matches TRBD1 (5 bases). CDR1 SGHTA and CDR2 FQGNSA come from the germline V gene. Deletions cut 5 bases from V and 14 bases from J, with 13 bases between. This CDR3 comprises 12 residues. CDR3 coding DNA: TGTGCCAGCAGCGCGCCGCCGGGGGCCCTCCACTTT. The encoded protein is CASSAPPGALHF.

J is TRBJ2-1 and V is TRBV6-1, with unresolved D. V lost 0 bases and J 4 bases, leaving 10 bases between the germline ends. Germline CDR1 MNHNS, CDR2 SASEGT. This CDR3 has 15 amino acids. CDR3 in DNA: TGTGCCAGCAGTGAAGCTTCTGGAGTTTACAATGAGCAGTTCTTC. Protein: CASSEASGVYNEQFF.

This clone was found a few times. V and J are TRBV7-9 and TRBJ1-1, with 7 bases that match TRBD1. The CDR3 spans 14 residues. Germline values: CDR1 SEHNR, CDR2 FQNEAQ (reference sequence). The J segment lost 4 bases and the V segment lost 5 bases, leaving 7 bases of the junction unmatched. As DNA, the CDR3 is TGTGCCAGCAGCGAGACAGGGTTGAGCACTGAAGCTTTCTTT. The encoded protein is CASSETGLSTEAFF.

V usage is TRBV4-1 and J usage is TRBJ2-3, with D possibly matching TRBD1 (6 bases). Germline V CDR1 and CDR2: MGHRA, YSYEKL. The V and J ends lost 4 bases and 5 bases respectively, with 19 bases between them. The CDR3 is 16 residues long. The CDR3 here is CASSPRAQGRGDTQYF. The CDR3 DNA reads as TGCGCCAGCAGCCCAAGGGCCCAGGGGCGAGGAGATACGCAGTATTTT.

The chain couples TRBV3-1 (or the pseudogene TRBV3-2) to TRBJ1-1; 7 bases are a match to TRBD1. The CDR3 runs to 14 residues. Germline V gives CDR1 LGHDT, CDR2 YNNKEL (reference sequence). Losses at the gene ends were 5 bases for V and 1 base for J; bases not matched to a gene: 4. CDR3 sequence reads: CASSAGQPNTEAFF. In DNA, the CDR3 is TGTGCCAGCAGCGCGGGACAGCCGAACACTGAAGCTTTCTTT.

The genes are TRBV7-3 and TRBJ2-3; 7 nucleotides match TRBD2. This CDR3 comprises 15 residues. Germline loops: CDR1 SGHTA, CDR2 FQGTGA. Trimming removed 2 bases from V and 2 bases from J; junction bases left unmatched: 4. This chain's CDR3 is CASSLASGFTDTQYF. In DNA form, the CDR3 reads TGTGCCAGCAGCTTAGCTAGCGGATTCACAGATACGCAGTATTTT.

The J gene is TRBJ2-7, the V gene TRBV28; D not resolved. Trimming shortened V by 5 bases and J by 0 bases, and 20 bases separated the two germline ends. The CDR3 is 17 amino acids. Germline V lookup: CDR1 MDHEN, CDR2 SYDVKM. The CDR3 bases are TGTGCCAGCAGTCCTCCCCTCTACAGCTTTCTCTCCTACGAGCAGTACTTC. It encodes CASSPPLYSFLSYEQYF.